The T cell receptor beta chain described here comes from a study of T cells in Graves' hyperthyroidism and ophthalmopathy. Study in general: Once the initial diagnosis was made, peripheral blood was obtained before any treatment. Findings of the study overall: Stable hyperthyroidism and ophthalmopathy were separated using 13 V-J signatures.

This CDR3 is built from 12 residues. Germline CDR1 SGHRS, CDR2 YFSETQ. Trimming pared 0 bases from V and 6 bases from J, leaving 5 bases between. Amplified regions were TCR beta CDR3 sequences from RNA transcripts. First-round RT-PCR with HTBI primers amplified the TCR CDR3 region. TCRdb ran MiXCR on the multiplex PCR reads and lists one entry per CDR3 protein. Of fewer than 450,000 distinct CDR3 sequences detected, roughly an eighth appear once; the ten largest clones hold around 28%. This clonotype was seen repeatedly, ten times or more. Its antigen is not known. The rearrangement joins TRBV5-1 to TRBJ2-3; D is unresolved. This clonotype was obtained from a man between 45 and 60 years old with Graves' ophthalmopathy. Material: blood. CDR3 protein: CASSLEGDTQYF. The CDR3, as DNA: TGCGCCAGCAGCTTGGAAGGGGATACGCAGTATTTT.